The text below deals with one T cell receptor (beta chain). Antigen: not known. The record originates from a study of blood T cells in healthy people across ages. At the level of the study: Template switching caught about one barcoded beta molecule for each two T cells. Broader study findings: With age, beta diversity per million T cells declined roughly linearly, significantly by around 43.

Germline assignment: CDR1 MDHEN and CDR2 SYDVKM. The CDR3 has 16 amino acids. Deletions cut 5 bases from V and 0 bases from J, with 11 bases between. A sample-barcoded 5' primer and a J-beta primer mix were used in a second PCR of about 7 to 12 cycles. From the 5' RACE reads, TCRdb called clonotypes with MiXCR, one entry per CDR3 protein. The sample lists about 2 million distinct CDR3 sequences, just under 50% occurring once. This receptor was obtained from a woman between 35 and 50 years old in good health. This rearrangement joins TRBV28 to TRBJ2-6; a weak D match, TRBD1 (5 bases). Sample: blood. The CDR3 region has the DNA TGTGCCAGCAGTCGGTATCAGGGCTCTGGGGCCAACGTCCTGACTTTC. Amino acid sequence: CASSRYQGSGANVLTF.